The sequence of this T cell receptor beta chain was determined in a study of cytomegalovirus exposure and HLA in healthy donors listed by TCRdb under 2017. About the full investigation: An earlier analysis of several hundred of the donors reported about 260 Gb of sequence data and approximately 120 million unique TCR beta sequences obtained from roughly 180 million T cells. Roughly 300 gigabases of sequencing data and approximately 85 million unique TCR sequences were included in an early release covering roughly 600 HLA-typed donors. Among the roughly 400 genotyped donors, about 83% belonged to the genetic ancestry cluster associated with self-reported Caucasian donors. The aim of the study was to test whether cataloging public T cell receptors could identify signatures of past pathogen exposure. Using immunosequencing, the study profiled T cell repertoires from 500 to 800 subjects and related those repertoires to cytomegalovirus serostatus. Along with the roughly 610-subject first cohort, a separate validation cohort of 120 different subjects was used. To predict cytomegalovirus infection status, the study combined high-throughput TCR immunosequencing, statistical association of individual TCRs with disease status, and machine learning. A later analysis re-examined previously published TCR beta repertoires from several hundred donors and added high-resolution HLA genotyping to investigate patterns of TCR occurrence. Rather than using new phenotypic data, the later analysis identified candidate immune exposures from TCR beta sequences and from how often those sequences occurred across donors. To decide whether each TCR beta V gene segment behaved as functional or pseudogenic, an earlier analysis of 587 of the donors relied on high-throughput TCR beta sequencing. Donor age, sex, ethnicity and CMV serostatus were collected together with the repertoire data. A later genetic analysis took genome-wide SNP genotypes for about three fifths of the 666 donors and used that subset as a discovery cohort. All discovery cohort repertoires had been generated on a single sequencing platform. HLA typing covered class I and class II loci at four-digit resolution. Typing coverage differed by locus: A, B, C, DRB1 and DQB1 were typed in roughly 620-640 donors, DQA1 in 500 to 550, DPA1 in over 600, and DPB1 in 472. Five DR-DQ haplotypes were treated as single units for association and clustering because of strong linkage in the cohort. Across some 400 genotyped donors of the cohort, an average of 235,054 unique TCR beta nucleotide sequences per donor were sequenced, and approximately 19% of those sequences were non-productive. The full study reports these points: According to a later genetic analysis, donors in an Asian-associated ancestry cluster had fewer N-insertions in productive TCRs than the approximately 710-donor mean. A further reported finding was that TCR beta sequences accurately predicted the HLA-A and HLA-B alleles for most subjects in the first cohort. About 17 rarely observed V segments, including chromosome 9 orphons, were excluded from the earlier analysis of 550 to 700 of the donors because counts were too low. According to a later analysis, TCR association rates differed among HLA loci, with DRB1 alleles showing the most associated TCRs and HLA-C alleles showing the fewest. Because HLA typing was unavailable for some donors at each locus, only the typed subset was used in association tests. Some IMGT-functional V segments, including TRBV6-2 and TRBV6-3, could not be distinguished by the 87-base-pair reads and were therefore excluded. Strong co-occurrence of HLA alleles, especially DR and DQ, made assigning TCR associations to individual alleles difficult. Linkage disequilibrium might explain the correlated functional status among segregating V segments, but an unknown experimental factor could not be ruled out. The authors suggested that the approach could potentially be generalized to other disease states and immunological phenotypes. In an earlier analysis of under 600 of the donors, most TCR beta V segments were observed in productive rearrangements about 87% or about 30% of the time, broadly matching IMGT annotations. A group of highly shared sequence variants was considered likely to be a technical artifact of the sequencing pipeline. A later genetic analysis associated a missense DCLRE1C variant with V-gene and J-gene trimming of TCR beta chains, and an independent cohort replicated the association. Across donors, most TCR sequences were observed very rarely, whereas some public TCRs were present in many individuals. According to a later analysis, most CMV-associated TCR beta chains appeared to be HLA-restricted, and the HLA associations seemed to be driven largely by CMV exposure. A later analysis reported that several top co-occurrence clusters appeared linked to parvovirus B19, influenza, CMV and Epstein-Barr virus. Immune exposure information for the cohort was limited to CMV serostatus. In a later analysis, 15,000 to 20,000 TCR beta sequences were associated with specific HLA alleles at a false discovery rate of 0.05. Sequencing depth was assumed to be roughly uniform across donors in the presence/absence analyses, though that assumption may not hold. In a later analysis, HLA-associated TCR beta chains showed more clonal expansion and lower generation probabilities than non-associated chains that were equally common. A few of the identified cytomegalovirus-associated TCR beta chains were confirmed in vitro to be specific for cytomegalovirus antigens. A total of some 180 TCR beta chains were listed by the study as associated with cytomegalovirus. The cohort was sequenced for TCR beta chains only, and without alpha or paired-chain data the features that could be detected were limited. Cytomegalovirus status was reported to be diagnosed by the classifier with high specificity and sensitivity in both the original and validation cohorts.

At the junction V is shortened by 1 base and J by 0 bases, with 2 bases in between. The cysteine opens and the phenylalanine closes a CDR3 of 14 amino acids. Only the CDR3 part of the read is kept: 42 bases, read in frame from the first base. The germline V gene supplies CDR1 SGHRS and CDR2 YFSETQ. Library construction relied on the immunoSEQ multiplex PCR assay. The multiplex PCR relied on a mix of 60 forward primers for TCR Vbeta segments and 13 reverse primers for TCR Jbeta segments. Amplification of the CDR3 region of rearranged TCR beta genes was performed with a multiplex PCR assay on genomic DNA. The amplified TCR beta libraries were sequenced on the Illumina HiSeq System as 87-base-pair reads. Processing in the source paper ran as follows. Across the 600 to 700 repertoires, a later analysis counted 78 million or so unique TCR beta chains, approximately 12 million of which were shared by at least two donors. Raw reads were error-corrected and collapsed into unique sequences with a nearest-neighbor algorithm that merged closely related sequences to remove PCR and sequencing errors. To assign V, D and J gene segments, CDR3 sequences were aligned to IMGT reference sequences. For a sequence to be retained, a match of at least six nucleotides was required to both a V gene segment and a J gene segment. A rearrangement was called productive if the CDR3 had no stop codons and remained in frame with V and J, and every other rearrangement was called non-productive. Following IMGT convention, CDR3 was defined as the stretch from the second conserved V-encoded cysteine to the conserved J-encoded phenylalanine. In an earlier analysis of around 540 of the donors, sequences lacking an unambiguous match to a single V gene segment were excluded. An earlier analysis of fewer than 750 of the donors called V segments functional above 56.7% productive rearrangements and segregating when the between-donor standard deviation exceeded 5%. A statistical classification framework was built for diagnosing cytomegalovirus status from the catalog of TCR beta chain sequences. V and J gene assignment, in a later analysis, came from comparing TCR nucleotide sequences with IMGT/GENE-DB human TR gene sequences. Using the TCRdist pipeline, a later analysis assigned CDR3 sequences along with most-parsimonious VDJ recombination scenarios. A later analysis defined each TCR beta chain by its CDR3 amino acid sequence plus V-gene family, and excluded reads lacking a unique V-gene family. To address suspected cross-contamination and a sequencing artifact, a later analysis removed a few hundred highly shared, low-generation-probability nucleotide sequences. For each public chain, a later analysis derived a clonal expansion index from normalized ranks of inferred template counts within each repertoire. In a later analysis, generation probabilities were computed using a VDJ recombination model fitted to out-of-frame rearrangements, and the results were checked against IGoR. In a later analysis, TCR-TCR, TCR-HLA and TCR-CMV co-occurrence was scored with hypergeometric tests, and a repertoire-size bias correction was applied to TCR pairs. To estimate false discovery rates, a later analysis permuted the HLA or CMV assignments 20 times. In a later analysis, co-occurring TCRs were grouped with DBSCAN, and TCRdist sequence similarity was added when clustering was performed within HLA-allele-positive subsets. Repertoires with fewer than 30,000 or more than 120,000 public chains were left out of co-occurrence clustering, as were a few repertoires with anomalous nucleotide sharing. TCRdb holds this immuneACCESS table with in-frame rearrangements only. Some clones are missing; in checked studies, unresolved V genes explain under half, and the rest has no known cause. Clone size and V and J calls were adopted from that table, with D and trimming inferred from the DNA. The table for this sample lists some 120,000 clones; about four fifths of them were counted only once. The top ten constitute 4.8% of the sample.

In total, 630 or so healthy bone marrow donors made up the cohort. All cohort members were sampled while nominally healthy, although unrecorded immune exposures were likely present. The donor was CMV seropositive and was included in the group of some 290 seropositive cohort members. A peripheral blood sample was provided by each donor, and peripheral blood mononuclear cells were used for TCR beta sequencing. Genomic DNA extraction from the blood cell samples was performed with the Qiagen DNeasy Blood Extraction Kit. Of note for this clone: Its antigen is unknown. No much larger clone is present one base from it, and per-base qualities are unavailable.

This receptor chain uses TRBV5-1 and TRBJ2-6, with no reliable assignment of the D segment. This TCR came from a man aged 25 to 40 in good health and CMV-seropositive. The sample was PBMCs. The encoded CDR3 is CASSLHSGANVLTF. The DNA reads TGCGCCAGCAGCTTGCACTCTGGGGCCAACGTCCTGACTTTC.